The rows below give T cell receptor beta chains drawn from one sample of a study of PD-1 blockade in classical Hodgkin lymphoma. Assay: immunoSEQ multiplex PCR; the TCRdb copy retains only in-frame clones and omits some. The sample shows roughly 20,000 clones, 75% to 90% of them seen only once. This specimen consisted of peripheral blood mononuclear cells (PBMCs), obtained before the second cycle of nivolumab. The receptors derive from a human donor with classical Hodgkin lymphoma. CDR3s include the opening cysteine and the closing phenylalanine or tryptophan. D genes are given only for firm matches.

J: TRBJ2-5
D: .
V: TRBV7-9
CDR3: CASNLRGAGETQYF
DNA: TGTGCCAGCAACCTAAGGGGGGCTGGGGAGACCCAGTACTTC

J: TRBJ2-1
D: TRBD2
V: TRBV19
CDR3: CASSAGGSSYNEQFF
DNA: TGTGCCAGTAGTGCCGGCGGGAGCTCCTACAATGAGCAGTTCTTC

J: TRBJ1-3
D: .
V: TRBV4-2
CDR3: CASSPTDGNTIYF
DNA: TGTGCCAGCAGCCCGACAGACGGAAACACCATATATTTT

J: TRBJ2-3
D: TRBD2
V: TRBV5-1
CDR3: CASSLGTSGAADTQYF
DNA: TGCGCCAGCAGCCTCGGGACTAGCGGGGCGGCAGATACGCAGTATTTT

J: TRBJ2-3
D: .
V: TRBV7-8
CDR3: CASSFPWGLYTDTQYF
DNA: TGTGCCAGCAGCTTCCCGTGGGGGCTCTACACAGATACGCAGTATTTT

J: TRBJ1-1
D: TRBD1
V: TRBV5-5
CDR3: CASSPRLGQGTEAFF
DNA: TGTGCCAGCAGCCCCCGCCTCGGACAGGGGACTGAAGCTTTCTTT

J: TRBJ2-1
D: .
V: TRBV19
CDR3: CASSLSVSYNEQFF
DNA: TGTGCCAGTAGTTTGTCCGTTTCCTACAATGAGCAGTTCTTC

J: TRBJ2-5
D: .
V: TRBV7-9
CDR3: CASGLQETQYF
DNA: TGTGCCAGCGGACTCCAAGAGACCCAGTACTTC

J: TRBJ2-1
D: .
V: TRBV7-9
CDR3: CASSLQGNTNEQFF
DNA: TGTGCCAGCAGCTTACAAGGCAACACCAATGAGCAGTTCTTC

J: TRBJ1-6
D: .
V: TRBV4-2
CDR3: CASSQDSGAGAPLHF
DNA: TGTGCCAGCAGCCAAGATTCCGGCGCAGGGGCACCCCTCCACTTT